The 22 T cell receptor beta chains below come from one sample, sequenced in a study of T cells in localized non-small cell lung cancer. Assay used: immunoSEQ multiplex PCR; TCRdb lists only in-frame clones, some missing. The data contain tens of thousands of clones, roughly 86% of them singletons. Specimen: peripheral blood, collected before any cancer treatment. Source of these receptors: a female donor aged 60 or older with stage I lung adenocarcinoma.

The genes are TRBV7-6 and TRBJ1-1; D call uncertain. The V end lost 2 bases, the J end lost 1 base, and 5 bases lay between the germline ends. The CDR3 length is 13 residues. Germline assignment: CDR1 SGHVS and CDR2 FNYEAQ. CDR3 in amino acids: CASSLSQNTEAFF. CDR3 sequence (DNA): TGTGCCAGCAGCTTATCCCAGAACACTGAAGCTTTCTTT.

This clone was picked up one time. The chain uses TRBV5-8 and TRBJ1-5; possibly TRBD1 for D (5 bases). The CDR3 has 15 amino acids. The V end was cut by 3 bases, the J end by 2 bases, with 12 bases between. Germline V CDR1 and CDR2: SGHTS, YDEGEE. CDR3 residues: CASSWGGYGNQPQHF. In DNA, the CDR3 is TGTGCCAGCAGCTGGGGGGGTTATGGCAATCAGCCCCAGCATTTT. Looking up the rest from reference TRBV5-8 and TRBJ1-5 gives the full variable domain: EAGVTQSPTHLIKTRGQQATLRCSPISGHTSVYWYQQALGLGLQFLLWYDEGEERNRGNFPPRFSGRQFPNYSSELNVNALELEDSALYLCASSWGGYGNQPQHFGDGTRLSIL.

The chain joins TRBV11-3 to TRBJ2-7; 9 bases align to TRBD1. There are 16 residues in the CDR3. V lost 5 bases, J lost 6 bases, and 14 bases stayed unmatched. The germline V gene encodes CDR1 SGHNT and CDR2 YENEEA. In nucleotides, the CDR3 is TGTGCCAGCAGCGCGACAAACAGGGGGCGGCGTCCCGAGCAGTACTTC. Amino acid sequence: CASSATNRGRRPEQYF.

Notes on this clone: The sample has other DNA sequences that encode this CDR3 too. The rearrangement joins TRBV6-5 to TRBJ1-2, with a tentative D call TRBD1 (5 bases). The ends were cut back, 4 bases at V and 5 bases at J, with 8 bases in the middle. Per germline, CDR1 MNHEY and CDR2 SVGAGI. This CDR3 is built from 12 residues. The CDR3 here is CASSSGGYGYTF. The CDR3 region has the DNA TGTGCCAGCAGTTCCGGGGGGTATGGCTACACCTTC.

The V call is TRBV10-2, the J call TRBJ2-5; tentatively, D is TRBD1 or TRBD2 (5 bases each). This CDR3 contains 16 residues. Germline V gene lookup returns CDR1 WSHSY and CDR2 SAAADI. Trimming left V 2 bases short and J 9 bases short, with 22 bases between. CDR3 sequence (DNA): TGCGCCAGCAGTGAGGGCTCGGGACGCATAAGAGCGGCCCAGTACTTC. Amino acid sequence: CASSEGSGRIRAAQYF.

This chain connects TRBV5-4 to TRBJ2-1, with D perhaps matching TRBD1 or TRBD2 (5 bases each). The CDR3 has 15 amino acids. Trimming pared 4 bases from V and 4 bases from J, leaving 15 bases between. Germline CDR1 reads SGHNT; CDR2 reads YYREEE (reference sequence). The CDR3 reads CASSLGPSSYNEQFF. CDR3 coding DNA: TGTGCCAGCAGCCTGGGACCGAGTAGTTACAATGAGCAGTTCTTC.

The chain recombines TRBV30 with TRBJ1-5; D is unresolved. This CDR3 spans 13 amino acids. CDR1 GTSNPN and CDR2 SVGIG come from the germline V gene (reference sequence). V was shortened by 2 bases and J by 3 bases, with 8 bases between the two germline ends. The CDR3 spells CAWSRSHNQPQHF. The CDR3 DNA sequence: TGTGCCTGGAGTCGGTCGCACAATCAGCCCCAGCATTTT. The full variable domain, rest sourced from reference TRBV30 and TRBJ1-5, is SQTIHQWPATLVQPVGSPLSLECTVEGTSNPNLYWYRQAAGRGLQLLFYSVGIGQISSEVPQNLSASRPQDRQFILSSKKLLLSDSGFYLCAWSRSHNQPQHFGDGTRLSIL.

V gene TRBV19 combines with J gene TRBJ1-5; 8 positions agree with TRBD1. This CDR3 comprises 14 residues. Germline V CDR1 and CDR2: LNHDA, SQIVND (reference sequence). The J segment lost 0 bases and the V segment lost 5 bases, leaving 0 bases of the junction unmatched. CDR3 loop: CASSGQGSNQPQHF. In DNA form, the CDR3 reads TGTGCCAGTAGTGGACAGGGTAGCAATCAGCCCCAGCATTTT. Full variable domain (outside the CDR3, taken from reference TRBV19 and TRBJ1-5): DGGITQSPKYLFRKEGQNVTLSCEQNLNHDAMYWYRQDPGQGLRLIYYSQIVNDFQKGDIAEGYSVSREKKESFPLTVTSAQKNPTAFYLCASSGQGSNQPQHFGDGTRLSIL.

In its sample, this clone was seen a few times. The genes are TRBV19 and TRBJ1-2; 11 bases align to TRBD1. The CDR3 contains 14 residues. Trimming cost V 4 bases and J 7 bases; bases outside gene matches: 5. The V gene's germline CDR1 is LNHDA and CDR2 SQIVND (reference sequence). The CDR3 here is CASSTTGTGGGYTF. The DNA for the CDR3 is TGTGCCAGTAGTACAACCGGGACAGGGGGTGGCTACACCTTC.

CDR3 region: CASSLAAKNIQYF. Written as DNA, the CDR3 is TGTGCCAGCAGCTTGGCGGCCAAAAACATTCAGTACTTC. The chain combines TRBV5-6 with TRBJ2-4; unclear D gene. The CDR3 covers 13 residues. V was trimmed by 0 bases and J by 1 base, leaving 2 bases between them. The germline V gene encodes CDR1 SGHDT and CDR2 YYEEEE.

The V call is TRBV6-4, the J call TRBJ2-2; TRBD2 matches at 9 bases. Germline assignment: CDR1 MRHNA and CDR2 SNTAGT. The CDR3 length is 16 residues. Trimming at V came to 3 bases and at J to 7 bases, leaving 9 bases not matched to a gene. The CDR3 sequence: CASSEVSGSSFGELFF. The CDR3 DNA is TGTGCCAGCAGTGAGGTTAGCGGGAGCTCGTTCGGGGAGCTGTTTTTT.

In its sample, this clone was seen a few times. V and J are TRBV9 and TRBJ1-3; D might be TRBD1 (6 bases). Deletions cut 0 bases from V and 0 bases from J, with 7 bases between. The V gene's germline CDR1 is SGDLS and CDR2 YYNGEE. The CDR3 runs 15 residues. CDR3 coding DNA: TGTGCCAGCAGCGTAGGAGGGGGCTCTGGAAACACCATATATTTT. It encodes CASSVGGGSGNTIYF.

This chain links TRBV6-1 with TRBJ1-5; D is ambiguous. Germline assignment: CDR1 MNHNS and CDR2 SASEGT. This CDR3 contains 15 residues. V dropped 2 bases and J dropped 5 bases, with 13 bases sitting between them. The DNA of the CDR3 is TGTGCCAGCAGTGAATATGGGCGGGAAGATCAGCCCCAGCATTTT. This translates into CASSEYGREDQPQHF.

The rearrangement joins TRBV6-5 to TRBJ2-7, with D maybe TRBD1 (5 bases). Germline V gene lookup returns CDR1 MNHEY and CDR2 SVGAGI. The CDR3 runs 13 residues. Trimming removed 0 bases at V and 5 bases at J, with 8 bases between. CDR3 protein: CASSYSDTDEQYF. In nucleotides, the CDR3 is TGTGCCAGCAGTTACTCGGACACGGACGAGCAGTACTTC.

The chain uses TRBV19 and TRBJ2-2; 8 nucleotides line up with TRBD1. The CDR3 has 16 residues. The V segment lost 5 bases and the J segment 3 bases; nucleotides outside the gene matches: 8. CDR1 is LNHDA, CDR2 SQIVND, per germline (reference sequence). The CDR3 sequence is CASSVTGTGYTGELFF. The CDR3 DNA follows: TGTGCCAGTAGTGTTACCGGGACAGGATACACCGGGGAGCTGTTTTTT.

V is TRBV14 and J is TRBJ2-7; the D is unclear. This CDR3 spans 15 amino acids. The germline V and J ends were trimmed by 0 bases and 2 bases, with 11 bases remaining between them. Looked up from germline, CDR1 is SGHDN and CDR2 is FVKESK. The CDR3, as DNA: TGTGCCAGCAGCCAAGACAGCTTCTCCACCTACGAGCAGTACTTC. Its protein is CASSQDSFSTYEQYF.

This clone has only one observation. The chain carries TRBV7-3 and TRBJ2-1; 8 nucleotides agree with TRBD1. J lost 10 bases, V lost 5 bases, and 7 bases had no gene match. Germline V gene lookup returns CDR1 SGHTA and CDR2 FQGTGA. CDR3 size: 13 residues. CDR3 loop: CASSPTGAREQFF. DNA for the CDR3: TGTGCCAGCAGCCCGACAGGGGCAAGGGAGCAGTTCTTC.

This clone was found once. CDR3: CASSLSPSGFNYGYTF. In DNA, the CDR3 is TGTGCCAGCAGCTTGAGTCCCAGCGGTTTTAACTATGGCTACACCTTC. The rearrangement links TRBV7-8 to TRBJ1-2, with D hard to call. Germline CDR1 is SGHVS and CDR2 is FQNEAQ. With 3 bases removed from V and 1 base from J, the gap between germline ends came to 15 bases. The length of the CDR3 is 16 residues.

This chain uses TRBV19 with TRBJ1-2, with D unresolved. This CDR3 contains 13 residues. CDR1 LNHDA and CDR2 SQIVND come from the germline V gene (reference sequence). Trimming cost V 6 bases and J 1 base, with 9 bases left between them. The CDR3 is CASRNSDNYGYTF. The CDR3 DNA reads TGTGCCAGTAGGAATAGCGATAACTATGGCTACACCTTC.

This clone showed up just a few times. The CDR3 region is CASSLGQGAYSPLHF. The CDR3 DNA is TGTGCCAGCAGCCTGGGACAGGGGGCTTATTCACCCCTCCACTTT. The V and J genes are TRBV7-3 and TRBJ1-6; 12 bases line up with TRBD1. This CDR3 contains 15 residues. V was clipped by 5 bases and J by 8 bases; unmatched bases: 4. The germline V gene has CDR1 SGHTA and CDR2 FQGTGA.

The chain employs TRBV1 and TRBJ1-5. TRBV1 is annotated as a pseudogene. The CDR3 runs 17 residues. CDR3 residues: CTSSQESGAESNQPQHF. The CDR3 nucleotides read TGCACCAGCAGCCAAGAGAGTGGAGCAGAGAGCAATCAGCCCCAGCATTTT.

CDR3 DNA sequence: TGTGCCAGCAGCTCACAGGTGGGGGAACGGCAGCCCCAGCATTTT. It translates to CASSSQVGERQPQHF. The rearrangement links TRBV5-5 to TRBJ1-5; the D gene is possibly TRBD1 (5 bases). Germline CDR1 reads SGHKS; CDR2 reads YYEKEE (reference sequence). V was shortened by 3 bases and J by 7 bases, with 17 bases between the two germline ends. The CDR3 covers 15 residues.